This T cell receptor beta chain was sequenced during a study of T-cell reconstitution after alpha-beta-depleted transplantation in children. Using unique molecular identifiers, the investigators prepared the TCRbeta library. MiXCR, run by TCRdb on the PCR reads, gives a single entry per CDR3 protein. The data hold about 230,000 distinct CDR3 sequences, with roughly a tenth observed a single time. Study observations and caveats: Reported findings indicate that, about two months after transplant, alpha-beta T cells came from several hundred expanded clones, which were derived from non-depleted graft cells. Among T cells one year after transplant, newly produced cells accounted for most counts and diversity. Surviving recipient T cells and thymic progenitors accounted for the high day-60 TCRbeta diversity observed in some patients.

In germline, CDR1 is SGHRS, CDR2 YFSETQ. The germline V and J ends were trimmed by 2 bases and 7 bases, with 16 bases remaining between them. This CDR3 spans 14 amino acids. In this sample, this clonotype turned up many times. Its antigen remains unidentified. This material consisted of PBMCs, taken before TCRalphabeta/CD19-depleted stem cell transplant. The TCR originated in a child under two years old with acute myeloid leukemia, due to receive a stem cell transplant. This rearrangement joins TRBV5-1 to TRBJ2-7; possibly TRBD1 or TRBD2 for D (7 bases each). CDR3 coding DNA: TGCGCCAGCAGCTTCCGTCAGGGGGGGAGAGAGCAGTACTTC. This sequence encodes CASSFRQGGREQYF.